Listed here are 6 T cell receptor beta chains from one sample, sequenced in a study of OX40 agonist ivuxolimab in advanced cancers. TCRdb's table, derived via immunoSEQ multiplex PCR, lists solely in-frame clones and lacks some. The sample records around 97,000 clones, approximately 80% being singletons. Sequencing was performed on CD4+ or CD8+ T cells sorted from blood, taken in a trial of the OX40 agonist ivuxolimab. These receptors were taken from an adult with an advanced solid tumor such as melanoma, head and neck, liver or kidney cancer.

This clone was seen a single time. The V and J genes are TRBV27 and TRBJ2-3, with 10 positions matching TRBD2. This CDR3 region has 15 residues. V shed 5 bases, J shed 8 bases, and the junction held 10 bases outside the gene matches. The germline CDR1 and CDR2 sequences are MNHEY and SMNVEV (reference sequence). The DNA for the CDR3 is TGTGCCAGCAGTACTAGCGGGAACGGGCTGGTTACGCAGTATTTT. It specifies CASSTSGNGLVTQYF.

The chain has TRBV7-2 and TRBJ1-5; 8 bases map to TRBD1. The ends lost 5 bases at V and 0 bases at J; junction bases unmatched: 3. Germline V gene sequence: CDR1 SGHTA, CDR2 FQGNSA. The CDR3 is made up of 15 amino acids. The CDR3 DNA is TGTGCCAGCAGCCGGACAGGGATTAGCAATCAGCCCCAGCATTTT. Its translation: CASSRTGISNQPQHF.

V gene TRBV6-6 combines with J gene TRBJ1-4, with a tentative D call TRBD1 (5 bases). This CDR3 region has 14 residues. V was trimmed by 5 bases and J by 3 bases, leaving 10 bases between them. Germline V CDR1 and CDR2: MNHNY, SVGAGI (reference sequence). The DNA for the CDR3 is TGTGCCAGCAGTCCTAGGGGTTCTAATGAAAAACTGTTTTTT. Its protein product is CASSPRGSNEKLFF.

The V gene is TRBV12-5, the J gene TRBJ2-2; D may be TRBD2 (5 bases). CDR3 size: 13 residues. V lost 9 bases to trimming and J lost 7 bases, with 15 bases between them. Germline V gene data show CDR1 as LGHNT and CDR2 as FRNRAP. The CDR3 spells CASYAGLGGELFF. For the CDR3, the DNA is TGTGCTAGCTACGCGGGCCTGGGCGGGGAGCTGTTTTTT.

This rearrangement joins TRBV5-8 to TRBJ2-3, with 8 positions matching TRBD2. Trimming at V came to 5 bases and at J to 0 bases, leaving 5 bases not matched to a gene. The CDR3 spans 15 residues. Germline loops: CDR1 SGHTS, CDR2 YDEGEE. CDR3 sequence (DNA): TGTGCCAGCAGATTAGCGGGGTCTAGCACAGATACGCAGTATTTT. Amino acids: CASRLAGSSTDTQYF.

CDR3 DNA sequence: TGTGCTAGTGGTTTGGTAAAGGGGAGGAACACTGAAGCTTTCTTT. Its protein product is CASGLVKGRNTEAFF. V gene TRBV12-5 combines with J gene TRBJ1-1; a weak D match, TRBD1 (5 bases). The germline CDR1 and CDR2 sequences are LGHNT and FRNRAP. Deletions cut 0 bases from V and 1 base from J, with 9 bases between. The CDR3 contains 15 residues.